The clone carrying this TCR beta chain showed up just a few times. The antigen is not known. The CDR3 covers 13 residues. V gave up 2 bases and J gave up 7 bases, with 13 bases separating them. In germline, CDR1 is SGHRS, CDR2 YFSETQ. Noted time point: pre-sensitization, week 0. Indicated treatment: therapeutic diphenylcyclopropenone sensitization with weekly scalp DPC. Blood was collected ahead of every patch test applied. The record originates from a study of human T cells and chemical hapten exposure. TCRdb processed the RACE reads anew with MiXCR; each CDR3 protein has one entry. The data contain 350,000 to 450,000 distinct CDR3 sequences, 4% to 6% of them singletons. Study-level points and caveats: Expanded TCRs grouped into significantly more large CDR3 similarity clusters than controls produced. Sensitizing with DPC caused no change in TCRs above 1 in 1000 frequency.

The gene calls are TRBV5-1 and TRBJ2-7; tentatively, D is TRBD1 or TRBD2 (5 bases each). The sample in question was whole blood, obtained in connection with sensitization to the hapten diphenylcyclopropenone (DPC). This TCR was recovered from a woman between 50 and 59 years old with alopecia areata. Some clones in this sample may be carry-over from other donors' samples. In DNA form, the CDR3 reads TGCGCCAGCAGCTTAGGGGTCTCGGGGGAGCAGTACTTC. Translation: CASSLGVSGEQYF. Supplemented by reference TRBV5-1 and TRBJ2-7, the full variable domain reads KAGVTQTPRYLIKTRGQQVTLSCSPISGHRSVSWYQQTPGQGLQFLFEYFSETQRNKGNFPGRFSGRQFSNSRSEMNVSTLELGDSALYLCASSLGVSGEQYFGPGTRLTVT.